The clone carrying this TCR beta chain was counted a single time. As to time point: baseline pretreatment blood. Treatment denoted: 15 Gy SBRT to primary tumor, nephrectomy 4 weeks later. The table came from immunoSEQ multiplex PCR; TCRdb's copy has only in-frame clones and leaves some out. Of just over 95,000 clones in the sample, about 88% are singletons; the top ten hold over 6%. The sample is drawn from a study of radiation and T cells in renal cell carcinoma. Trimming stripped 2 bases from V and 3 bases from J, with 7 bases between. The CDR3 totals 13 residues. Germline assignment: CDR1 SGHTA and CDR2 FQGNSA.

This specimen was blood, taken from a patient whose treatment included radiotherapy and nephrectomy. The chain recombines TRBV7-2 with TRBJ2-5, with a tentative D call TRBD1 (5 bases). The source is a man aged 45-65 years with renal cell carcinoma. CDR3 region: CASSLWTKETQYF. CDR3 sequence (DNA): TGTGCCAGCAGCTTATGGACAAAAGAGACCCAGTACTTC. The variable domain in full, completed from reference TRBV7-2 and TRBJ2-5, reads GAGVSQSPSNKVTEKGKDVELRCDPISGHTALYWYRQSLGQGLEFLIYFQGNSAPDKSGLPSDRFSAERTGGSVSTLTIQRTQQEDSAVYLCASSLWTKETQYFGPGTRLLVL.